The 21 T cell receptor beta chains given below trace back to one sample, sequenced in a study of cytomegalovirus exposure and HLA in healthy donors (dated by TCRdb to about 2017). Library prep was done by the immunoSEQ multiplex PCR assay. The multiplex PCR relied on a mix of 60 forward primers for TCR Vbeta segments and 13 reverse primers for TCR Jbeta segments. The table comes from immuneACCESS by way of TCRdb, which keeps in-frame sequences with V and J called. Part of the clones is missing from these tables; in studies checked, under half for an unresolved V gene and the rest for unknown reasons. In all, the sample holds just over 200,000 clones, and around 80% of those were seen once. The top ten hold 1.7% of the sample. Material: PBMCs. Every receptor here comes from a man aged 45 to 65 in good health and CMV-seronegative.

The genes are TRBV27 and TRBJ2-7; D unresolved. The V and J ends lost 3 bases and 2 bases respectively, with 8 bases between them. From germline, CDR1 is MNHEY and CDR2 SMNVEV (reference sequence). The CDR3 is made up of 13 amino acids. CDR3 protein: CASSFYETYEQYF. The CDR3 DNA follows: TGTGCCAGCAGTTTCTACGAGACCTACGAGCAGTACTTC.

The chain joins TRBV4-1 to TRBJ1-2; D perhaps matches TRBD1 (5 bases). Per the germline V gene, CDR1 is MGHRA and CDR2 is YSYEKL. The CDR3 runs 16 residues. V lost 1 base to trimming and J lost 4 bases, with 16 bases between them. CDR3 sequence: CASSQVQGGTGYGYTF. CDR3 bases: TGCGCCAGCAGCCAAGTTCAGGGCGGGACGGGCTATGGCTACACCTTC.

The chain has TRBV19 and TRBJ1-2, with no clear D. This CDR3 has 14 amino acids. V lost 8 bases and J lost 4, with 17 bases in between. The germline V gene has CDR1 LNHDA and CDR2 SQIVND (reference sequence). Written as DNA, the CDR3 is TGTGCCAGTTCGGACGGGGTCGAGATCTATGGCTACACCTTC. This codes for CASSDGVEIYGYTF.

The CDR3 reads CASSSGKDWQETQYF. The CDR3 DNA follows: TGTGCCAGCAGCTCGGGGAAAGACTGGCAAGAGACCCAGTACTTC. The genes are TRBV5-6 and TRBJ2-5; D perhaps matches TRBD2 (5 bases). The CDR3 spans 15 residues. The V and J ends lost 3 bases and 2 bases respectively, with 14 bases between them. The germline V gene encodes CDR1 SGHDT and CDR2 YYEEEE.

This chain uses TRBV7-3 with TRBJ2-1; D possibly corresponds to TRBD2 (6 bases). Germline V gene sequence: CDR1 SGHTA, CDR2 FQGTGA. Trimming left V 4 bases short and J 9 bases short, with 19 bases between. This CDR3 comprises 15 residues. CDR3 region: CASSSLAIMGSEQFF. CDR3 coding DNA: TGTGCCAGCAGCTCCCTAGCGATTATGGGGTCTGAGCAGTTCTTC.

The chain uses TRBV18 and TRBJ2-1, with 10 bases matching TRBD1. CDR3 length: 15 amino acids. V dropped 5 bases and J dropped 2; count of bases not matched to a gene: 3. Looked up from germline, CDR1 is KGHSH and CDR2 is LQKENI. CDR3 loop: CASSKGTGAYNEQFF. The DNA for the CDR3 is TGTGCCAGCTCAAAGGGGACAGGGGCCTACAATGAGCAGTTCTTC.

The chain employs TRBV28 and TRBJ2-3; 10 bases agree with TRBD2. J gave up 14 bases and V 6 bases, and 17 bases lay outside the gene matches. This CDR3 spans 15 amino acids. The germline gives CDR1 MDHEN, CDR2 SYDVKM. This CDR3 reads CASSPSLLAGRGLYF. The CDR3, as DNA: TGTGCCAGCAGCCCCTCCCTACTAGCGGGAAGGGGTTTGTATTTT.

CDR3 nucleotides: TGTGCCAGCAGTACCGGAGTCCAGGACTCTACGCAGTATTTT. Amino acids: CASSTGVQDSTQYF. The V call is TRBV27, the J call TRBJ2-3, with D maybe TRBD2 (5 bases). Germline values: CDR1 MNHEY, CDR2 SMNVEV (reference sequence). Trimming took 5 bases from V and 8 from J, leaving 17 bases between them. The CDR3 runs to 14 residues.

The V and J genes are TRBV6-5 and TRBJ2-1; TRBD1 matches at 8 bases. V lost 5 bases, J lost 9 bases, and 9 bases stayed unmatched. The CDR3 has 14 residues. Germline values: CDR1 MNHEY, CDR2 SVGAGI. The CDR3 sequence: CASSAGGQTVEQFF. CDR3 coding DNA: TGTGCCAGCAGTGCAGGGGGCCAAACGGTTGAGCAGTTCTTC.

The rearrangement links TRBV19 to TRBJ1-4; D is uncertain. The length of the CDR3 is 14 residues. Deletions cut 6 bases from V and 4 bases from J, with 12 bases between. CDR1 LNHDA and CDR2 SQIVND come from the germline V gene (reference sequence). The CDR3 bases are TGTGCCAGTAGCCACAGAGTACTTAATGAAAAACTGTTTTTT. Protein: CASSHRVLNEKLFF. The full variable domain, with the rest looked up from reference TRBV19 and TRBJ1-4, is DGGITQSPKYLFRKEGQNVTLSCEQNLNHDAMYWYRQDPGQGLRLIYYSQIVNDFQKGDIAEGYSVSREKKESFPLTVTSAQKNPTAFYLCASSHRVLNEKLFFGSGTQLSVL.

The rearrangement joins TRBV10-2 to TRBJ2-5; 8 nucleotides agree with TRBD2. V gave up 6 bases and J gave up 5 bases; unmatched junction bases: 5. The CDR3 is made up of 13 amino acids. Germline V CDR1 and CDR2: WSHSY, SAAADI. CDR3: CASRGLEWETQYF. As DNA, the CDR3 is TGCGCCAGCAGGGGACTAGAATGGGAGACCCAGTACTTC.

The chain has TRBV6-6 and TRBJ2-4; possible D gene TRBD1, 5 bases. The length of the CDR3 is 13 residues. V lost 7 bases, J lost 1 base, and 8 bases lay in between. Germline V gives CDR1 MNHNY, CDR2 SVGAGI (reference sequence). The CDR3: CASTPGAKNIQYF. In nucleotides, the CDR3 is TGTGCCAGCACGCCAGGGGCCAAAAACATTCAGTACTTC.

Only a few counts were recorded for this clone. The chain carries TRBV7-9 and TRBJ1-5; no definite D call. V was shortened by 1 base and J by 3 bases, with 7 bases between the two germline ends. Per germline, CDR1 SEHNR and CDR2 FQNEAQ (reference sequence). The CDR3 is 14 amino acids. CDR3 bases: TGTGCCAGCAGCTTAGGAGGGAACAATCAGCCCCAGCATTTT. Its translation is CASSLGGNNQPQHF.

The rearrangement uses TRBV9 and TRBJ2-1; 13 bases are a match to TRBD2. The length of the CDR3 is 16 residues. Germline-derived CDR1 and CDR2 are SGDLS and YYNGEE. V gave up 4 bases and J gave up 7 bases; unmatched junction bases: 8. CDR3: CASSPGLAGVENEQFF. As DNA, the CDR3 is TGTGCCAGCAGCCCCGGACTAGCGGGGGTGGAGAATGAGCAGTTCTTC. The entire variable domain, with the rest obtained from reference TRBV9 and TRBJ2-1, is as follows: DSGVTQTPKHLITATGQRVTLRCSPRSGDLSVYWYQQSLDQGLQFLIQYYNGEERAKGNILERFSAQQFPDLHSELNLSSLELGDSALYFCASSPGLAGVENEQFFGPGTRLTVL.

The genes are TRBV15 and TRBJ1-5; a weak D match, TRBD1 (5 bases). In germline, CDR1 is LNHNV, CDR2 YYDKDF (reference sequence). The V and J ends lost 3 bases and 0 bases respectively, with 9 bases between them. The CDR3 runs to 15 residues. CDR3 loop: CATSSGGNSNQPQHF. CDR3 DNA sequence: TGTGCCACCAGCAGCGGGGGAAATAGCAATCAGCCCCAGCATTTT.

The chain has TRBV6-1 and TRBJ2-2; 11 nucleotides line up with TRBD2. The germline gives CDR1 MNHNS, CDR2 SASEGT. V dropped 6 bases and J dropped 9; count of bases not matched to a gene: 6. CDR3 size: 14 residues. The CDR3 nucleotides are TGTGCCAGCAGGTTAGCGGGAGGGACGAGGGAGCTGTTTTTT. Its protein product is CASRLAGGTRELFF.

CDR3: CASGSGKMRQETQYF. CDR3 coding DNA: TGTGCCAGCGGCAGCGGGAAAATGAGGCAAGAGACCCAGTACTTC. V gene TRBV7-7 combines with J gene TRBJ2-5; 7 positions agree with TRBD2. The CDR3 has 15 residues. Unmatched junction bases numbered 11, after V lost 8 bases and J lost 2 bases. Germline-derived CDR1 and CDR2 are SSHAT and FNYEAQ (reference sequence).

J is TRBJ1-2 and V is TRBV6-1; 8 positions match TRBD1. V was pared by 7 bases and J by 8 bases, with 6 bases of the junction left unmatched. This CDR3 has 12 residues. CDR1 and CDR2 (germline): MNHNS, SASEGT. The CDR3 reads CASTATGVGYTF. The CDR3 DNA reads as TGTGCCAGCACCGCGACAGGGGTCGGCTACACCTTC.

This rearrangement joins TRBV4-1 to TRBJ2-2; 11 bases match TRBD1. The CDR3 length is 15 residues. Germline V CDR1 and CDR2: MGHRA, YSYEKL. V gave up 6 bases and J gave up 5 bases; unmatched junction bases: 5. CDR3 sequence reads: CASRRTGGGTGELFF. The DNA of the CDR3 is TGCGCCAGCAGGAGGACAGGGGGCGGAACCGGGGAGCTGTTTTTT.

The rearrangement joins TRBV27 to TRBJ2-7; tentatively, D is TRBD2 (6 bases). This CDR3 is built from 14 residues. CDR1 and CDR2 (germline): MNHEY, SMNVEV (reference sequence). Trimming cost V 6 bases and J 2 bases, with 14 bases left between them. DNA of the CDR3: TGTGCCAGCAGAACCGGGACTTTCCCCTACGAGCAGTACTTC. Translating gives CASRTGTFPYEQYF.

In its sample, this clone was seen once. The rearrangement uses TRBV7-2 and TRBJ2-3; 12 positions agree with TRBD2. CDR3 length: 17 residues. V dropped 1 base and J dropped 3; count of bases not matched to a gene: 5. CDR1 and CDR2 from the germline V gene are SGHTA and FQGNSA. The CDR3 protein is CASSLGLAGAGTDTQYF. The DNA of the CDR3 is TGTGCCAGCAGCTTAGGACTAGCGGGAGCAGGGACAGATACGCAGTATTTT.